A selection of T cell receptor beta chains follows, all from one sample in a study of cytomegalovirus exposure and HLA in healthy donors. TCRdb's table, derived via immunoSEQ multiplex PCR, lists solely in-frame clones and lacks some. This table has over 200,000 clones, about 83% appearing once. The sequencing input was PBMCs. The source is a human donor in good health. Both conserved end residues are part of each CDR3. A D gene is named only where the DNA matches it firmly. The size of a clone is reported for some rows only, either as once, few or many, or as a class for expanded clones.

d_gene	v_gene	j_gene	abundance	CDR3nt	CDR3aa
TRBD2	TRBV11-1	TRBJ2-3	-	TGTGCCAGCAGCCAAACTAGCGGGGGAAGCACAGATACGCAGTATTTT	CASSQTSGGSTDTQYF
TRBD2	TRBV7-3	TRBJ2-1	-	TGTGCCAGCAGCTCCAAGACTAGCGGGGGTGGTAAGCAGTTCTTC	CASSSKTSGGGKQFF
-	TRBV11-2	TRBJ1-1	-	TGTGCCAGCAGTCAGGGGACATTCAACACTGAAGCTTTCTTT	CASSQGTFNTEAFF
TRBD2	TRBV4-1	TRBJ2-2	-	TGCGCCAGCAGCCAATCGCTCGTCGATAAGCGGGATTACACCGGGGAGCTGTTTTTT	CASSQSLVDKRDYTGELFF
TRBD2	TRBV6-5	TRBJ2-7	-	TGTGCCAGCAGCAGACTAGCGGGGACCTACGAGCAGTACTTC	CASSRLAGTYEQYF
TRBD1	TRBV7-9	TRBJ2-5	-	TGTGCCAGCAGCTCCCTGACAGGGGGCCCCTCCGAAACCCAGTACTTC	CASSSLTGGPSETQYF
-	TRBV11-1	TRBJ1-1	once	TGTGCCAGCGGTCCCAGGGTCCCTGAAGCTTTCTTT	CASGPRVPEAFF
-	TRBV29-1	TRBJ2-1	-	TGCAGCGTTGAAGAAGTCCAGCGGTCCTACAATGAGCAGTTCTTC	CSVEEVQRSYNEQFF
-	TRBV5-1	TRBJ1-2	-	TGCGCCAGCAGCCCCGAGAGAGGGAGGGGAAATGGCTACACCTTC	CASSPERGRGNGYTF
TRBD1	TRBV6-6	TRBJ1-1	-	TGTGCCAGCACCTCCCGGGGACAGCAGAACACTGAAGCTTTCTTT	CASTSRGQQNTEAFF
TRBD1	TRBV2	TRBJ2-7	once	TGTGCCACCTCGGGACAGGGGCTCTACGAGCAGTACTTC	CATSGQGLYEQYF
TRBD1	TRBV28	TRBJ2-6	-	TGTGCCAGCCAAGTAACGACAGGGGCTGTGGGGGCCAACGTCCTGACTTTC	CASQVTTGAVGANVLTF
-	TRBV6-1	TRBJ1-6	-	TGTGCCAGCAGTGAAGCGTCAGGGTCTAGTTCACCCCTCCACTTT	CASSEASGSSSPLHF
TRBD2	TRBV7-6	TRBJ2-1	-	TGTGCCAGCAGCCCGACCGGGCTAGCGGTCTACAATGAGCAGTTCTTC	CASSPTGLAVYNEQFF
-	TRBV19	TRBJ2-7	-	TGTGCCAGTAACCGAGGTCCGGCGGGACTTCGGGACGAGCAGTACTTC	CASNRGPAGLRDEQYF
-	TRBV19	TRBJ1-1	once	TGTGCCAGTAGTATTTCAGGCCCGAACACTGAAGCTTTCTTT	CASSISGPNTEAFF
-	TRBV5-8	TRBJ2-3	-	TGTGCCAGCAGCTTTGAGCGCGCGACAGATACGCAGTATTTT	CASSFERATDTQYF
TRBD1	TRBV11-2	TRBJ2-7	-	TGTGCCAGCAGCAGGGGACAGGGGGCGTTAAACTACGAGCAGTACTTC	CASSRGQGALNYEQYF
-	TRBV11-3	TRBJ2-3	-	TGTGCCAGCAGCTTTCGCGGGAGCACAGATACGCAGTATTTT	CASSFRGSTDTQYF
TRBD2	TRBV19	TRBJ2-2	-	TGTGCCAGTAGCGAGGTGGGACTAGCCACCGGGGAGCTGTTTTTT	CASSEVGLATGELFF
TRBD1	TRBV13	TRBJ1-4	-	TGTGCCAGCAGCTTAGGCAACAGGGGTGGTACTGAAAAACTGTTTTTT	CASSLGNRGGTEKLFF
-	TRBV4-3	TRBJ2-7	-	TGCGCCAGCAGCCAAGATTTCTCTTCCGGGATCTACGAGCAGTACTTC	CASSQDFSSGIYEQYF
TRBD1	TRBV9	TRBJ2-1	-	TGTGCCAGCAGCGAGGCCCGGGGACAGGGAATCTCAGATGAGCAGTTCTTC	CASSEARGQGISDEQFF
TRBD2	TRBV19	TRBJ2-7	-	TGTGCCAGTAGTTCCCTAGCGGGAGGGCCTAACGAGCAGTACTTC	CASSSLAGGPNEQYF
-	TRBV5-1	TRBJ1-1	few	TGCGCCAGCAGCTTCGCAGGGTTTGGCACTGAAGCTTTCTTT	CASSFAGFGTEAFF
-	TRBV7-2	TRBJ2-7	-	TGTGCCAGCAGCTTAGATTGGTCTAGGACCTACGAGCAGTACTTC	CASSLDWSRTYEQYF
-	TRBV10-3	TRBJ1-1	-	TGTGCCATCTCGGCGGGTGGGCCGAACACTGAAGCTTTCTTT	CAISAGGPNTEAFF
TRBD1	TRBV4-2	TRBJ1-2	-	TGTGCCAGCAGCCAAGTAGACAGGGGTAATGGCTACACCTTC	CASSQVDRGNGYTF
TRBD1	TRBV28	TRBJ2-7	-	TGTGCCAGCAGACGGGGACAGGGTTCGGCAATCTACGAGCAGTACTTC	CASRRGQGSAIYEQYF
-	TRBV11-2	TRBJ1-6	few	TGTGCCAGCAGACCACAGGGTCGGGGGGCACCCCTCCACTTT	CASRPQGRGAPLHF
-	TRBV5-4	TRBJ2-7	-	TGTGCCAGCAGCCCCCAGGAGGGGTCCTACGAGCAGTACTTC	CASSPQEGSYEQYF
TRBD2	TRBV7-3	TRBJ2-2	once	TGTGCCAGCAGCTTAAGGCCCAGCGGGAGGCCCTATTGGGGGAACACCGGGGAGCTGTTTTTT	CASSLRPSGRPYWGNTGELFF
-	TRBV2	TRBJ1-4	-	TGTGCCAGCAAGAGGGCGGGTGATGAAAAACTGTTTTTT	CASKRAGDEKLFF
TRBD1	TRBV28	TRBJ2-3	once	TGTGCCAGCAGCCGTATCCCAGGACAGGGCACAGATACGCAGTATTTT	CASSRIPGQGTDTQYF
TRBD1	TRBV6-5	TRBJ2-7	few	TGTGCCAGCAGCTCCGGGACAGGGTTCGAGCAGTACTTC	CASSSGTGFEQYF
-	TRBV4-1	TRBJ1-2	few	TGCGCCAGCAGCCAACCAGGGCGACATGGCTACACCTTC	CASSQPGRHGYTF
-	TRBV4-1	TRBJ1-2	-	TGCGCCAGCAGTAACCCTCCGTCCGATCTAGCTAACTATGGCTACACCTTC	CASSNPPSDLANYGYTF
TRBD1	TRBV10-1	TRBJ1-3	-	TGCGCCAGCAGTGAACAAACCGGGACAGTAACTGGAAACACCATATATTTT	CASSEQTGTVTGNTIYF
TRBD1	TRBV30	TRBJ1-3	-	TGTGCCTGGAATCGTAGGACAGGGCTTTCTGGAAACACCATATATTTT	CAWNRRTGLSGNTIYF
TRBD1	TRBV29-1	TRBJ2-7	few	TGCAGCGTCTGGGGACAGGGAATCGGCGAGCAGTACTTC	CSVWGQGIGEQYF
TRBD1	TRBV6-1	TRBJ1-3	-	TGTGCCAGTCGGACAGGGACGGATAGAAACACCATATATTTT	CASRTGTDRNTIYF
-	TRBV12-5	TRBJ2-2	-	TGTGCTAGTGCCAATTTGAGGACAGTGAACACCGGGGAGCTGTTTTTT	CASANLRTVNTGELFF
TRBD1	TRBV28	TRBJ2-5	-	TGTGCCAGCAGTTTCCCAGGACAGGGGGCATCGGGGGAGACCCAGTACTTC	CASSFPGQGASGETQYF
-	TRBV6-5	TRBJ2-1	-	TGTGCCAGCAGTTACCGTAGCCCGAGCTCCTACAATGAGCAGTTCTTC	CASSYRSPSSYNEQFF
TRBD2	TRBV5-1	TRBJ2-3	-	TGCGCCAGCAGCAACCAGGGACTAACAGATACGCAGTATTTT	CASSNQGLTDTQYF
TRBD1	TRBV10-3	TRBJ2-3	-	TGTGCCATCAGTGGGGGACAGGGAGTAACAGATACGCAGTATTTT	CAISGGQGVTDTQYF